These 5 T cell receptor beta chains share one sample of origin, sequenced in a study of T cell repertoires in cytomegalovirus infection. Each CDR3 protein is one row after TCRdb ran MiXCR on the reads. The table lists just over 450,000 distinct CDR3 sequences, under 55% of them singletons, with approximately 40% in the top ten. Which antigens these TCRs recognize remains unknown. This material consisted of cultured PBMCs, taken from culture after CMV antigen stimulation. Receptors originate from a human donor in good health (CMV status not recorded). Some clones in this sample may be carry-over from other donors' samples.

The chain is built from TRBV7-9 and TRBJ1-2, with a weak D call TRBD1 (6 bases). The V and J ends lost 5 bases and 2 bases respectively, with 18 bases between them. This CDR3 spans 16 amino acids. Per germline, CDR1 SEHNR and CDR2 FQNEAQ (reference sequence). CDR3 sequence reads: CASSQTEGDPNYGYTF. CDR3 coding DNA: TGTGCCAGCAGCCAAACCGAGGGGGATCCCAACTATGGCTACACCTTC.

This chain connects TRBV7-8 to TRBJ2-3; D may be TRBD2 (5 bases). Per the germline V gene, CDR1 is SGHVS and CDR2 is FQNEAQ. The CDR3 is 13 residues long. V was pared by 5 bases and J by 3 bases, with 9 bases between. CDR3 DNA sequence: TGTGCCAGCAGCGGTGGGGAGACAGATACGCAGTATTTT. This codes for CASSGGETDTQYF.

The chain couples TRBV6-1 to TRBJ1-4; perhaps TRBD1 as D (5 bases). The V end was cut by 2 bases, the J end by 8 bases, with 12 bases between. The CDR3 sequence is 14 residues long. Germline V gene lookup returns CDR1 MNHNS and CDR2 SASEGT. The CDR3 sequence is CASSESRGREKLFF. The CDR3 nucleotides read TGTGCCAGCAGTGAATCCCGGGGACGGGAAAAACTGTTTTTT.

The gene calls are TRBV7-8 and TRBJ1-4, with D hard to call. This CDR3 contains 15 residues. Germline loops: CDR1 SGHVS, CDR2 FQNEAQ. V was cut by 6 bases and J by 0 bases, with 11 bases left in between. DNA of the CDR3: TGTGCCAGCAGACAAAGTGAAGCAACTAATGAAAAACTGTTTTTT. This encodes CASRQSEATNEKLFF. Variable domain in full (rest from reference TRBV7-8 and TRBJ1-4): GAGVSQSPRYKVAKRGQDVALRCDPISGHVSLFWYQQALGQGPEFLTYFQNEAQLDKSGLPSDRFFAERPEGSVSTLKIQRTQQEDSAVYLCASRQSEATNEKLFFGSGTQLSVL.

The CDR3 DNA is TGTGCCAGCAGGAATTTACAGGGGGCTGATTACAATGAGCAGTTCTTC. It yields the protein CASRNLQGADYNEQFF. The J gene is TRBJ2-1, the V gene TRBV2, with TRBD1 matching over 9 bases. The germline V gene has CDR1 SNHLY and CDR2 FYNNEI. The CDR3 spans 16 residues. J gave up 4 bases and V 6 bases, and 10 bases lay outside the gene matches.